The T cell receptor beta chain described here comes from a study of metastatic and nonmetastatic thyroid tumors. This clone is labeled as medium-sized (0.01 to 0.1%). Not a single patient had been given any form of treatment at any point before undergoing thyroid surgery. With MiXCR, TCRdb reprocessed the PCR reads. The sample shows about 5,000 clones, roughly 31% of them seen only once. Source material: adjacent normal tissue. The TCR originated in a female donor with papillary thyroid cancer or a benign thyroid nodule (not recorded which). Some clones in this sample may be carry-over from other donors' samples.

The CDR3 bases are TGTGCCAGCAGCTCCGCCGGGACAGGGCTTACAGATACGCAGTATTTT. Translated: CASSSAGTGLTDTQYF. The chain recombines TRBV7-3 with TRBJ2-3; 9 nucleotides align to TRBD1. Unmatched junction bases numbered 8, after V lost 4 bases and J lost 3 bases. The germline V gene encodes CDR1 SGHTA and CDR2 FQGTGA. This CDR3 region has 16 residues. Filled out from reference TRBV7-3 and TRBJ2-3, the complete variable domain reads GAGVSQTPSNKVTEKGKYVELRCDPISGHTALYWYRQSLGQGPEFLIYFQGTGAADDSGLPNDRFFAVRPEGSVSTLKIQRTERGDSAVYLCASSSAGTGLTDTQYFGPGTRLTVL.